Below, 22 T cell receptor beta chains from the same sample are listed, as sequenced in a study of cytomegalovirus exposure and HLA in healthy donors. Primers: 60 Vbeta forward and 13 Jbeta reverse. Libraries were prepared by immunoSEQ multiplex PCR; TCRdb keeps only in-frame clonotypes and omits some of them. The sample has around 150,000 clones, approximately 62% seen once. Sequencing was done on a sample of PBMCs. The receptor set was obtained from a human donor in good health.

The chain carries TRBV28 and TRBJ2-7; TRBD1 agrees at 9 bases. The CDR3 runs to 16 residues. V lost 2 bases to trimming and J lost 5 bases; unmatched junction nucleotides: 10. Germline V CDR1 and CDR2: MDHEN, SYDVKM. CDR3 nucleotide sequence: TGTGCCAGCAGTTTACCCTCCGGGACAGGGCCCCACGAGCAGTACTTC. This gives the protein CASSLPSGTGPHEQYF.

CDR3 residues: CATRQAKNEKLFF. Written as DNA, the CDR3 is TGTGCCACCCGACAGGCCAAAAATGAAAAACTGTTTTTT. J is TRBJ1-4 and V is TRBV2; D may be TRBD1 (6 bases). Per the germline V gene, CDR1 is SNHLY and CDR2 is FYNNEI. Trimming removed 10 bases at V and 5 bases at J, with 14 bases between. This CDR3 is built from 13 residues. The full variable domain, rest sourced from reference TRBV2 and TRBJ1-4, is EPEVTQTPSHQVTQMGQEVILRCVPISNHLYFYWYRQILGQKVEFLVSFYNNEISEKSEIFDDQFSVERPDGSNFTLKIRSTKLEDSAMYFCATRQAKNEKLFFGSGTQLSVL.

The genes are TRBV7-8 and TRBJ2-7, with D unresolved. Deletions cut 1 base from V and 4 bases from J, with 8 bases between. From germline, CDR1 is SGHVS and CDR2 FQNEAQ. The CDR3 covers 13 residues. The CDR3 spells CASSLDLRYEQYF. For the CDR3, the DNA is TGTGCCAGCAGCTTAGACCTTCGGTACGAGCAGTACTTC.

The rearrangement uses TRBV6-1 and TRBJ2-3; 10 nucleotides match TRBD1. V was pared by 3 bases and J by 5 bases, with 2 bases of the junction left unmatched. Per germline, CDR1 MNHNS and CDR2 SASEGT. The CDR3 has 14 amino acids. CDR3 bases: TGTGCCAGCAGTGAGGGACAGGGGATAGATACGCAGTATTTT. Translating it yields CASSEGQGIDTQYF.

The rearrangement uses TRBV11-1 and TRBJ2-3; weak D call: TRBD2 (6 bases). The germline CDR1 and CDR2 sequences are SGHAT and FQDESV (reference sequence). V lost 1 base, J lost 3 bases, and 17 bases lay in between. This CDR3 comprises 17 residues. The CDR3 loop is CASSLGGPGSWTDTQYF. The CDR3 nucleotides are TGTGCCAGCAGCTTAGGAGGTCCCGGGAGCTGGACAGATACGCAGTATTTT.

The table lists this clone with a few counts. The chain employs TRBV6-5 and TRBJ2-2; TRBD2 agrees at 11 bases. Germline values: CDR1 MNHEY, CDR2 SVGAGI. This CDR3 is 16 amino acids long. V dropped 0 bases and J dropped 6; count of bases not matched to a gene: 3. CDR3 DNA: TGTGCCAGCAGTTACTCTCTAGCGGGAGGTGCCGGGGAGCTGTTTTTT. It codes for CASSYSLAGGAGELFF.

This sequence joins TRBV4-1 and TRBJ1-2; 7 bases align to TRBD1. V shed 0 bases, J shed 5 bases, and the junction held 9 bases outside the gene matches. CDR3 length equals 16 residues. Germline values: CDR1 MGHRA, CDR2 YSYEKL. The CDR3 DNA is TGCGCCAGCAGCCAAGATCTCTGGCAGGGGGTGTATGGCTACACCTTC. This gives the protein CASSQDLWQGVYGYTF.

The chain uses TRBV6-5 and TRBJ1-2; D call uncertain. Germline V CDR1 and CDR2: MNHEY, SVGAGI. The CDR3 consists of 14 residues. With 0 bases removed from V and 7 bases from J, the gap between germline ends came to 12 bases. For the CDR3, the DNA is TGTGCCAGCAGTTACTCGATTGGTGCGGGTGGCTACACCTTC. Protein sequence: CASSYSIGAGGYTF.

This clone was picked up a small number of times. The chain employs TRBV7-8 and TRBJ1-5, with 7 positions matching TRBD1. The CDR3 totals 13 residues. Looked up from germline, CDR1 is SGHVS and CDR2 is FQNEAQ. V shed 5 bases and J 4 bases; nucleotides not matched to a gene: 2. The CDR3 DNA follows: TGTGCCAGCAGCCAGACAGGGAATCAGCCCCAGCATTTT. Translating gives CASSQTGNQPQHF.

The chain links TRBV7-3 to TRBJ1-1, with D tentatively TRBD1 (5 bases). CDR1 and CDR2 (germline): SGHTA, FQGTGA. V was clipped by 4 bases and J by 0 bases, with 9 bases between them. The CDR3 totals 14 residues. This chain's CDR3 is CASSSDTMNTEAFF. DNA of the CDR3: TGTGCCAGCAGCTCGGACACGATGAACACTGAAGCTTTCTTT.

V is TRBV2 and J is TRBJ2-2; 7 bases line up with TRBD2. The CDR3 sequence is 13 residues long. Losses at the gene ends were 4 bases for V and 5 bases for J; bases not matched to a gene: 1. The germline V gene has CDR1 SNHLY and CDR2 FYNNEI. The CDR3 protein is CASSGTRTGELFF. The CDR3 DNA follows: TGTGCCAGCAGTGGGACTAGGACCGGGGAGCTGTTTTTT.

The chain couples TRBV6-5 to TRBJ2-7, with unresolved D. Trimming removed 5 bases from V and 2 bases from J, with 10 bases in between. Germline V lookup: CDR1 MNHEY, CDR2 SVGAGI. CDR3 length: 13 amino acids. CDR3 in DNA: TGTGCCAGCAGTACCGGTCCTACCTACGAGCAGTACTTC. It is translated as CASSTGPTYEQYF.

The chain joins TRBV27 to TRBJ2-1; 11 bases are shared with TRBD2. The ends lost 6 bases at V and 1 base at J; junction bases unmatched: 5. CDR1 and CDR2 (germline): MNHEY, SMNVEV (reference sequence). This CDR3 has 16 residues. This CDR3 reads CASSRRLAGSYNEQFF. In DNA form, the CDR3 reads TGTGCCAGCAGCAGGCGACTAGCGGGATCCTACAATGAGCAGTTCTTC.

CDR3 protein: CASSIEGFTGTGYSYEQYF. The CDR3 bases are TGTGCCAGTAGTATAGAAGGTTTTACCGGGACAGGGTATAGCTACGAGCAGTACTTC. The rearrangement joins TRBV19 to TRBJ2-7, with 9 bases aligning to TRBD1. Per the germline V gene, CDR1 is LNHDA and CDR2 is SQIVND (reference sequence). This CDR3 spans 19 amino acids. V dropped 0 bases and J dropped 3; count of bases not matched to a gene: 15.

V and J are TRBV6-1 and TRBJ2-1, with D maybe TRBD2 (6 bases). The germline V and J ends were trimmed by 7 bases and 1 base, with 11 bases remaining between them. The CDR3 consists of 14 residues. The germline gives CDR1 MNHNS, CDR2 SASEGT. The CDR3 nucleotides read TGTGCCAGCAACCCGGGAGTGTCCTACAATGAGCAGTTCTTC. Its translation: CASNPGVSYNEQFF.

This clone was seen once. V is TRBV28 and J is TRBJ1-5; 10 positions match TRBD1. The germline gives CDR1 MDHEN, CDR2 SYDVKM. V was pared by 4 bases and J by 3 bases, with 6 bases of the junction left unmatched. This CDR3 contains 16 residues. The CDR3 sequence: CASSSDRGAYNQPQHF. DNA of the CDR3: TGTGCCAGCAGTTCGGACAGGGGGGCATACAATCAGCCCCAGCATTTT. Full variable domain (remainder filled in from reference TRBV28 and TRBJ1-5): DVKVTQSSRYLVKRTGEKVFLECVQDMDHENMFWYRQDPGLGLRLIYFSYDVKMKEKGDIPEGYSVSREKKERFSLILESASTNQTSMYLCASSSDRGAYNQPQHFGDGTRLSIL.

V and J are TRBV27 and TRBJ2-6; 11 bases agree with TRBD2. CDR1 is MNHEY and CDR2 is SMNVEV in the germline V gene (reference sequence). V lost 6 bases, J lost 0 bases, and 4 bases stayed unmatched. The CDR3 is 17 residues long. The CDR3 loop reads CASSPSGRSSGANVLTF. For the CDR3, the DNA is TGTGCCAGCAGCCCTAGCGGGAGGAGCTCTGGGGCCAACGTCCTGACTTTC. Based on the CDR3 plus reference TRBV27 and TRBJ2-6, the full variable domain is EAQVTQNPRYLITVTGKKLTVTCSQNMNHEYMSWYRQDPGLGLRQIYYSMNVEVTDKGDVPEGYKVSRKEKRNFPLILESPSPNQTSLYFCASSPSGRSSGANVLTFGAGSRLTVL.

The rearrangement links TRBV7-9 to TRBJ1-2; no clear D gene. The ends were cut back, 5 bases at V and 8 bases at J, with 15 bases in the middle. The CDR3 covers 13 residues. Germline V gene lookup returns CDR1 SEHNR and CDR2 FQNEAQ (reference sequence). The CDR3 reads CASSRGEVRGYTF. The CDR3, as DNA: TGTGCCAGCAGCCGCGGGGAAGTACGGGGCTACACCTTC.

The CDR3 nucleotides are TGTGCTAGTGGCCCCGGGACACCACGATACGAGCAGTACTTC. As protein: CASGPGTPRYEQYF. The chain recombines TRBV12-5 with TRBJ2-7; possibly TRBD1 for D (6 bases). The CDR3 covers 14 residues. CDR1 is LGHNT, CDR2 FRNRAP, per germline. The germline V and J ends were trimmed by 6 bases and 4 bases, with 16 bases remaining between them.

This clone was found once. This sequence joins TRBV11-3 and TRBJ2-1; 7 bases agree with TRBD2. V dropped 5 bases and J dropped 8; count of bases not matched to a gene: 3. The germline V gene encodes CDR1 SGHNT and CDR2 YENEEA. The CDR3 has 12 residues. CDR3 nucleotides: TGTGCCAGCAGCCGGCGGGGGTATGAGCAGTTCTTC. Translation gives CASSRRGYEQFF.

The CDR3 sequence is CASSNPFAGGKNEQFF. The DNA of the CDR3 is TGTGCCAGCAGCAACCCGTTTGCGGGGGGGAAGAATGAGCAGTTCTTC. The chain carries TRBV9 and TRBJ2-1; 9 bases line up with TRBD2. V was clipped by 4 bases and J by 7 bases; unmatched bases: 12. This CDR3 region has 16 residues. Germline V CDR1 and CDR2: SGDLS, YYNGEE.

The chain is built from TRBV7-6 and TRBJ2-5; 9 bases align to TRBD1. J lost 5 bases, V lost 5 bases, and 15 bases had no gene match. Germline V gene lookup returns CDR1 SGHVS and CDR2 FNYEAQ. The CDR3 totals 17 residues. The CDR3 nucleotides are TGTGCCAGCAGCGCCTCCGGGACAGGGCTCCCTAGGGAGACCCAGTACTTC. Encoded protein: CASSASGTGLPRETQYF. Based on the CDR3 plus reference TRBV7-6 and TRBJ2-5, the full variable domain is GAGVSQSPRYKVTKRGQDVALRCDPISGHVSLYWYRQALGQGPEFLTYFNYEAQQDKSGLPNDRFSAERPEGSISTLTIQRTEQRDSAMYRCASSASGTGLPRETQYFGPGTRLLVL.